A selection of T cell receptor beta chains follows, all from one sample in a study of T cells in Graves' hyperthyroidism and ophthalmopathy. TCRdb called the multiplex PCR reads again in MiXCR, with one record for every CDR3 protein. The sample has 400,000 to 450,000 distinct CDR3 sequences; roughly 14% are singletons. The sequencing sample was made of blood. These receptors came from a young man with Graves' ophthalmopathy. The CDR3 runs from the conserved cysteine through the conserved F or W. A D gene is named only where the DNA matches it firmly. The size of a clone is reported for some rows only, either as once, few or many, or as a class for expanded clones.

many,TRBV5-1,TRBJ1-1,.,CASSLTGTEAFF,TGCGCCAGCAGCTTGACAGGTACTGAAGCTTTCTTT
many,TRBV11-2,TRBJ2-1,TRBD2,CASSLSAREGSNEQFF,TGTGCCAGCAGCTTAAGTGCGCGGGAGGGCTCCAATGAGCAGTTCTTC
few,TRBV18,TRBJ2-2,.,CASSRPSGELFF,TGTGCCAGCTCACGTCCGAGCGGGGAGCTGTTTTTT
many,TRBV10-3,TRBJ2-1,TRBD1,CAISGAGTGANEQFF,TGTGCCATCAGTGGCGCAGGGACAGGGGCAAATGAGCAGTTCTTC
.,TRBV6-5,TRBJ1-2,.,CASSYARAWGYTF,TGTGCCAGCAGTTACGCCAGGGCATGGGGCTACACCTTC
few,TRBV11-2,TRBJ2-3,.,CASSLMPVGGPDTQYF,TGTGCCAGCAGCCTGATGCCTGTGGGGGGGCCAGATACGCAGTATTTT
.,TRBV7-2,TRBJ2-1,.,CASSFSRREQFF,TGTGCCAGCAGCTTTTCCCGGCGCGAGCAGTTCTTC
few,TRBV28,TRBJ2-1,TRBD2,CASGSLREGYNEQFF,TGTGCCAGCGGTAGTCTGAGGGAGGGTTACAATGAGCAGTTCTTC
.,TRBV7-3,TRBJ1-6,.,CASSRLGGNSPLHF,TGTGCCAGCAGCCGATTAGGGGGAAATTCACCCCTCCACTTT
few,TRBV9,TRBJ2-3,.,CASSVGLVADTQYF,TGTGCCAGCAGCGTAGGACTAGTGGCAGATACGCAGTATTTT
.,TRBV12-3/TRBV12-4,TRBJ1-2,TRBD1,CASSLRTGGGGYTF,TGTGCCAGCAGTTTGAGGACAGGGGGCGGCGGCTACACCTTC
few,TRBV5-8,TRBJ2-5,TRBD2,CASSLEFGSGRGMTQYF,TGTGCCAGCAGCTTGGAGTTTGGTAGCGGGAGGGGGATGACCCAGTACTTC
.,TRBV5-1,TRBJ2-1,.,CASSRAGIEQFF,TGCGCCAGCAGCCGAGCCGGGATCGAGCAGTTCTTC
.,TRBV4-1,TRBJ2-7,TRBD2,CASSQDSSGVYEQYF,TGCGCCAGCAGCCAAGATTCTAGCGGGGTCTACGAGCAGTACTTC